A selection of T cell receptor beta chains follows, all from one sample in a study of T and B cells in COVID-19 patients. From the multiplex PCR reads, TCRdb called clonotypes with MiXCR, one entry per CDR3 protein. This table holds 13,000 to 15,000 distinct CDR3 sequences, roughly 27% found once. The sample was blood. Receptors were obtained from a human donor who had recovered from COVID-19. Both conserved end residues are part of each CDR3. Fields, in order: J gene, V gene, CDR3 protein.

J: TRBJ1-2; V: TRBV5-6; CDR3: CASSLPQGAGGYTF
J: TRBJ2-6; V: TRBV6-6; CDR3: CASSTSRGANVLTF
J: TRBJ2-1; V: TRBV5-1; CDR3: CASSPGTVYNEQFF
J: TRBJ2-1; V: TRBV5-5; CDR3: CASSNTQSSANEQFF
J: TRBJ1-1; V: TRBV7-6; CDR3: CASSLEDVNTEAFF
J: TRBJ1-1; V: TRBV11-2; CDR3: CASSLKSGVTEAFF
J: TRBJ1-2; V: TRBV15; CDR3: CAASGTSAYGYTF
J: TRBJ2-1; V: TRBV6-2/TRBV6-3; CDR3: CASSKQLAGEYNEQFF
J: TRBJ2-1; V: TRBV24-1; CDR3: CATGDYNEQFF
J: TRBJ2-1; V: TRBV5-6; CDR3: CASSFGQGRSYNEQFF
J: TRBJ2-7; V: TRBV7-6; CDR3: CASSPRTGGYEQYF
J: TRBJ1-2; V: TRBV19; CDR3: CATIRDTDYGYTF
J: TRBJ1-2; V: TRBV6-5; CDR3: CASTLGDGYGYTF
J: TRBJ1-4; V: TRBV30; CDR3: CAWSVGDTNRF
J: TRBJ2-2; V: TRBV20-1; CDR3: CSARLADRNTGELFF
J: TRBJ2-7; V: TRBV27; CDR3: CASSLSGYEQYF
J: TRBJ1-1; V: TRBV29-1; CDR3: CRRQRERNTGAFF
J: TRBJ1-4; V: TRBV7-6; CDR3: CASSLGPANEKLFF
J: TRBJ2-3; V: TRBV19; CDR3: CASTSPDTQYF
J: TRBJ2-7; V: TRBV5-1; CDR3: CASSLTSGGSSYEQYF
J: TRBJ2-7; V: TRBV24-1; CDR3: CATSDFPTGGGEQYF
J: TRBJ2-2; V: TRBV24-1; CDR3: CATSRRRGYTGELFF
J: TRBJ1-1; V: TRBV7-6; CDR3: CASSPVDGAEAFF
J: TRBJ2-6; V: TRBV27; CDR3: CASSTSGANVLTF
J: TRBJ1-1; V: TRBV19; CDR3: CASRNREEIPGTEAFF
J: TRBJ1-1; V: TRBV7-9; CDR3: CASSLTRGQVTEAFF
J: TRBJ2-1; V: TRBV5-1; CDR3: CASSSVSGTGANEQFF
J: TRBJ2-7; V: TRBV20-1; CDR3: CSALLPMTAFHEQYF
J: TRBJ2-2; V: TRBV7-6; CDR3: CASSVPGLAGRNTGELFF
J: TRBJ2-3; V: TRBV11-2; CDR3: CASSPGLAGGRQYF
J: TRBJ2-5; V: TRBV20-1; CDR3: CSARVSGGGRETQYF
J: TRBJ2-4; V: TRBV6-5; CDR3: CASRIAGFSIQYF
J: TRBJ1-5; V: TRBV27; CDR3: CASKTGGEGNQPQHF
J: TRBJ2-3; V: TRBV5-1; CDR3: CASSIDLAGGPDTQYF
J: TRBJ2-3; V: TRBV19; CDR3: CASRDRDISTDTQYF
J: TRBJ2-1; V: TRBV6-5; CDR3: CASSPHVAGAYNEQFF
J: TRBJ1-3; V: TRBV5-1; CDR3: CASSLGSVSGNTIYF
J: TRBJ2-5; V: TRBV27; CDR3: CASSLVVAGGPQETQYF
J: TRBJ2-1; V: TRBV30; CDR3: CAWSLDRLQYNEQFF